This T cell receptor (beta chain) came from a study of CD4 T cells in relation to SARS-CoV-2 and coronaviruses. Study overall: TCR beta CDR3s were sequenced after 10-day antigen culture of PBMCs. The negative reference was HIV-1 Nef peptide pool or peptide-free culture. Study conclusions and caveats: In roughly 65% of donors, memory CD4+ clonotypes crossrecognized SARS-CoV-2 and at least one common cold coronavirus spike.

As to this clone: Antigen unknown. The junction shows a germline mismatch at one end, possibly a read error.

Method: immunoSEQ multiplex PCR; TCRdb's copy keeps in-frame clones and lacks some. The profile shows just under 30,000 clones, 60% to 80% of them singletons. The CDR3 spans 11 residues. Germline values: CDR1 SNHLY, CDR2 FYNNEI. Before the COVID-19 pandemic, during about 2011-2019, CD4+ T cells were taken from unexposed donors. Isolation of CD4+ T cells took place after roughly nine days in culture. Cultures received half-medium IL-2 refreshes on days 3 and 7. The sequencing sample was made of CD4+ T cells from PBMCs, cultured in vitro. The sequence was collected from a human donor in good health. The chain joins TRBV2 to TRBJ2-3; TRBD2 matches 11 bases. CDR3 bases: TGTGCCAGCACCCTAGCGGGAGGCCGCAATTTT. This codes for CASTLAGGRNF.